This TCR beta chain was found in a study of shared clonotypes between healthy human individuals. Sorted-subset replicate PCRs used 200 ng DNA, approximately 27,000 T cell genomes. Sequenced by immunoSEQ multiplex PCR; TCRdb stores in-frame clones only, minus some. This sample carries roughly 2.2 million clones, 80% to 95% of them seen once, and the ten largest clones take about 0.39%. A split of CD4+ cells into CD45RA+ naive and CD45RA-negative memory subsets was performed. Study-level findings and limits: When naive CD4 clonotypes were compared across a handful of donors, 4% to 6.5% were shared.

Of note for this clone: The antigen is unknown.

CDR3 length: 13 residues. Germline V lookup: CDR1 SNHLY, CDR2 FYNNEI. Trimming removed 6 bases from V and 1 base from J, with 9 bases in between. The receptor's source is a man younger than 30 in good health. Some clones in this sample may be carry-over from other donors' samples. The rearrangement uses TRBV2 and TRBJ1-1; no clear D gene. Sample: naive CD4+ T cells from PBMCs. Stated subset: CD45RA+ positively selected. Written as DNA, the CDR3 is TGTGCCAGCAGGAAGACATCGAACACTGAAGCTTTCTTT. This encodes CASRKTSNTEAFF.